Each of the 31 T cell receptor beta chains below was sequenced from the same sample in a study of T cell repertoires in cytomegalovirus infection. Antigens for these TCRs are unknown. TCRdb independently ran MiXCR on the reads; one entry per CDR3 protein. There are roughly 860,000 distinct CDR3 sequences in the sample; about 30% occur only once, and 9.5% to 15% lies in the top ten. The sample was cultured CD8+ T cells from PBMCs, taken from culture after CMV antigen stimulation. Receptors were obtained from a human donor in good health (CMV status not recorded). Some clones in this sample may be carry-over from other donors' samples.

The chain combines TRBV27 with TRBJ1-2; D possibly corresponds to TRBD1 (5 bases). This CDR3 comprises 13 residues. Germline CDR1 is MNHEY and CDR2 is SMNVEV (reference sequence). Trimming removed 6 bases from V and 4 bases from J, with 12 bases in between. The CDR3 region has the DNA TGTGCCAGCAGCCAGGCGGGGGGCTATGGCTACACCTTC. The encoded protein is CASSQAGGYGYTF.

The chain combines TRBV5-5 with TRBJ1-5, with D hard to call. CDR1 and CDR2 from the germline V gene are SGHKS and YYEKEE (reference sequence). V lost 1 base and J 4 bases, leaving 12 bases between the germline ends. The CDR3 sequence is 15 residues long. CDR3 DNA sequence: TGTGCCAGCAGCTTGTATAACAGTGCTAATCAGCCCCAGCATTTT. This translates into CASSLYNSANQPQHF.

V and J are TRBV24-1 and TRBJ2-2; 7 positions agree with TRBD2. CDR3 length equals 13 residues. Trimming took 7 bases from V and 6 from J; bases not matched to a gene: 4. CDR1 is KGHDR and CDR2 is SFDVKD in the germline V gene. In DNA, the CDR3 is TGTGCCACCAGACGACGGGGGGCCGGGGAGCTGTTTTTT. Protein sequence: CATRRRGAGELFF.

The J gene is TRBJ2-7, the V gene TRBV4-1, with TRBD2 as a possible D gene (5 bases). Germline lookup yields CDR1 MGHRA and CDR2 YSYEKL. The CDR3 covers 13 residues. Trimming left V 4 bases short and J 7 bases short, with 14 bases between. In DNA form, the CDR3 reads TGCGCCAGCAGCCCCCTCGGGAAGTTAGAGCAGTACTTC. Encoded protein: CASSPLGKLEQYF.

This clonotype showed up just a few times. This rearrangement joins TRBV27 to TRBJ2-3; 8 bases match TRBD2. The length of the CDR3 is 16 residues. V lost 4 bases to trimming and J lost 2 bases; unmatched junction nucleotides: 8. Germline V gives CDR1 MNHEY, CDR2 SMNVEV (reference sequence). The CDR3 loop is CASSSSGGAFTDTQYF. CDR3 DNA sequence: TGTGCCAGCAGTTCCTCCGGGGGGGCCTTCACAGATACGCAGTATTTT.

This clonotype was recorded at least ten times. The chain couples TRBV6-6 to TRBJ1-1, with D tentatively TRBD1 (5 bases). The germline V gene encodes CDR1 MNHNY and CDR2 SVGAGI (reference sequence). This CDR3 comprises 15 residues. Trimming stripped 7 bases from V and 0 bases from J, with 15 bases between. The CDR3 DNA is TGTGCCAGCAAAGACTTGGGGGGGGTGAACACTGAAGCTTTCTTT. Protein product: CASKDLGGVNTEAFF.

The rearrangement links TRBV6-6 to TRBJ2-5, with TRBD2 matching 13 bases. V was pared by 5 bases and J by 1 base, with 10 bases of the junction left unmatched. CDR3 length: 18 residues. Germline CDR1 MNHNY, CDR2 SVGAGI (reference sequence). Written as DNA, the CDR3 is TGTGCCAGCAGTGCCAGGACTAGCGGGGGACCAATCCAAGAGACCCAGTACTTC. Translated: CASSARTSGGPIQETQYF.

J is TRBJ1-2 and V is TRBV7-3; D is uncertain. Trimming removed 4 bases at V and 3 bases at J, with 12 bases between. Germline CDR1 is SGHTA and CDR2 is FQGTGA. The CDR3 is 14 amino acids. The CDR3 here is CASSYGPADYGYTF. The CDR3 DNA reads as TGTGCCAGCAGCTATGGGCCAGCGGACTATGGCTACACCTTC. Full variable domain (outside the CDR3, taken from reference TRBV7-3 and TRBJ1-2): GAGVSQTPSNKVTEKGKYVELRCDPISGHTALYWYRQSLGQGPEFLIYFQGTGAADDSGLPNDRFFAVRPEGSVSTLKIQRTERGDSAVYLCASSYGPADYGYTFGSGTRLTVV.

This clonotype showed up many times. The chain employs TRBV7-2 and TRBJ1-1; D gene ambiguous. V was pared by 1 base and J by 3 bases, with 12 bases between. Germline loops: CDR1 SGHTA, CDR2 FQGNSA. The CDR3 has 15 amino acids. Written as DNA, the CDR3 is TGTGCCAGCAGCTTAGTACCCCATCGAGACACTGAAGCTTTCTTT. Residues: CASSLVPHRDTEAFF.

This clonotype appeared a few times. The gene calls are TRBV7-9 and TRBJ2-7, with 7 bases that match TRBD2. This CDR3 contains 14 residues. Unmatched junction bases numbered 10, after V lost 5 bases and J lost 6 bases. The germline CDR1 and CDR2 sequences are SEHNR and FQNEAQ (reference sequence). The CDR3 nucleotides are TGTGCCAGCAGCATTAGCGGGCGCCCCCTCGAGCAGTACTTC. Translating it yields CASSISGRPLEQYF. The complete variable domain, with remaining parts taken from reference TRBV7-9 and TRBJ2-7, reads DTGVSQNPRHKITKRGQNVTFRCDPISEHNRLYWYRQTLGQGPEFLTYFQNEAQLEKSRLLSDRFSAERPKGSFSTLEIQRTEQGDSAMYLCASSISGRPLEQYFGPGTRLTVT.

This clonotype was found many times. V usage is TRBV7-6 and J usage is TRBJ2-5; TRBD1 is a possible D gene (6 bases). The germline CDR1 and CDR2 sequences are SGHVS and FNYEAQ. Trimming took off 1 base at V and 5 bases at J, with 14 bases between the two ends. The CDR3 is 15 residues long. CDR3 sequence: CASSLGARGEETQYF. The CDR3 region has the DNA TGTGCCAGCAGCTTAGGTGCCAGGGGCGAGGAGACCCAGTACTTC. The complete variable domain, with remaining parts taken from reference TRBV7-6 and TRBJ2-5, reads GAGVSQSPRYKVTKRGQDVALRCDPISGHVSLYWYRQALGQGPEFLTYFNYEAQQDKSGLPNDRFSAERPEGSISTLTIQRTEQRDSAMYRCASSLGARGEETQYFGPGTRLLVL.

CDR3 residues: CATSTSRDNNEQFF. The CDR3 region has the DNA TGTGCCACCAGCACCTCCCGGGACAACAATGAGCAGTTCTTC. J is TRBJ2-1 and V is TRBV15, with D tentatively TRBD1 (6 bases). Germline V CDR1 and CDR2: LNHNV, YYDKDF (reference sequence). V was cut by 4 bases and J by 5 bases, with 12 bases left in between. CDR3 length: 14 amino acids.

The CDR3 region has the DNA TGTGCCAGCAGTCCAGGGGCCACTGGGGCCAACGTCCTGACTTTC. Protein sequence: CASSPGATGANVLTF. J is TRBJ2-6 and V is TRBV6-1; the D gene is possibly TRBD1 (6 bases). CDR1 and CDR2 from the germline V gene are MNHNS and SASEGT. The CDR3 loop spans 15 amino acids. V shed 5 bases and J shed 2 bases, with 10 bases lying between them.

This clonotype was seen at least ten times. The rearrangement joins TRBV7-2 to TRBJ1-1, with D perhaps TRBD1 (6 bases). Deletions cut 3 bases from V and 2 bases from J, with 10 bases between. This CDR3 is 14 amino acids long. In germline, CDR1 is SGHTA, CDR2 FQGNSA. CDR3 in DNA: TGTGCCAGCAGCTTGAGGGGGGTAAACACTGAAGCTTTCTTT. This codes for CASSLRGVNTEAFF.

In this sample, this clonotype turned up a few times. This chain connects TRBV19 to TRBJ1-1; D is uncertain. This CDR3 has 13 amino acids. The V gene's germline CDR1 is LNHDA and CDR2 SQIVND (reference sequence). V lost 6 bases to trimming and J lost 4 bases, with 12 bases between them. CDR3 bases: TGTGCCAGTAGGGTCGGGATAATCACTGAAGCTTTCTTT. As protein: CASRVGIITEAFF.

This chain joins TRBV13 and TRBJ2-3, with a possible D match to TRBD2 (5 bases). The CDR3 totals 15 residues. Deletions cut 2 bases from V and 4 bases from J, with 13 bases between. Germline CDR1 PRHDT, CDR2 FYEKMQ (reference sequence). CDR3 bases: TGTGCCAGCAGCTTATGGCTAGCTGTTGCAGATACGCAGTATTTT. It is translated as CASSLWLAVADTQYF.

This clonotype has more than one count but fewer than ten. The chain joins TRBV5-4 to TRBJ2-7, with TRBD1 identical over 8 bases. The germline gives CDR1 SGHNT, CDR2 YYREEE (reference sequence). CDR3 length: 15 residues. The ends lost 3 bases at V and 2 bases at J; junction bases unmatched: 7. The CDR3 loop reads CASSWGQETPYEQYF. Written as DNA, the CDR3 is TGTGCCAGCAGCTGGGGACAGGAGACCCCCTACGAGCAGTACTTC.

In this sample, this clonotype turned up a few times. The chain links TRBV10-3 to TRBJ2-2; tentative D call: TRBD2 (5 bases). The CDR3 consists of 12 residues. V lost 6 bases and J 10 bases, leaving 12 bases between the germline ends. In germline, CDR1 is ENHRY, CDR2 SYGVKD. DNA of the CDR3: TGTGCCATCAGCGGGGTGGGGAAGGAGCTGTTTTTT. This gives the protein CAISGVGKELFF.

This clonotype was counted between two and nine times. The V and J genes are TRBV12-3 or TRBV12-4 and TRBJ1-3; TRBD1 is a possible D gene (6 bases). This CDR3 comprises 18 residues. Trimming removed 8 bases at V and 0 bases at J, with 23 bases between. Here the CDR3 reads CASYHEAGDLSSGNTIYF. The DNA of the CDR3 is TGTGCCAGCTATCACGAGGCAGGGGATCTTAGCTCTGGAAACACCATATATTTT.

The V and J genes are TRBV7-6 and TRBJ2-1; D is unresolved. The CDR3 length is 16 residues. Germline V gives CDR1 SGHVS, CDR2 FNYEAQ. V was shortened by 2 bases and J by 5 bases, with 16 bases between the two germline ends. The DNA for the CDR3 is TGTGCCAGCAGCTTAATGGCCCTTCCGCGACACAATGAGCAGTTCTTC. Its translation: CASSLMALPRHNEQFF.

V and J are TRBV12-3 or TRBV12-4 and TRBJ2-2; 7 bases map to TRBD2. V was pared by 7 bases and J by 0 bases, with 5 bases of the junction left unmatched. The CDR3 length is 15 residues. CDR3 amino acids: CASTLGGTNTGELFF. As DNA, the CDR3 is TGTGCCAGCACCCTGGGGGGGACGAACACCGGGGAGCTGTTTTTT.

The chain is built from TRBV27 and TRBJ2-3; D not resolved. The length of the CDR3 is 15 residues. Germline V gives CDR1 MNHEY, CDR2 SMNVEV (reference sequence). Trimming pared 3 bases from V and 2 bases from J, leaving 12 bases between. In DNA form, the CDR3 reads TGTGCCAGCAGTTTCCGGCCCCACTTCACAGATACGCAGTATTTT. Translating gives CASSFRPHFTDTQYF.

This clonotype has just a few counts. The CDR3 bases are TGTGCCAGCAGCTACGGGGGGAGAACCGGGGAGCTGTTTTTT. Its translation: CASSYGGRTGELFF. The chain couples TRBV7-6 to TRBJ2-2; 7 bases map to TRBD2. This CDR3 has 14 residues. Germline V CDR1 and CDR2: SGHVS, FNYEAQ. Trimming at V came to 4 bases and at J to 5 bases, leaving 4 bases not matched to a gene.

This clonotype is labeled medium-sized. The V call is TRBV7-9, the J call TRBJ1-2; 7 positions agree with TRBD1. The CDR3 consists of 16 residues. The trim removed 4 bases at V and 5 bases at J, leaving 13 bases unmatched. Germline lookup yields CDR1 SEHNR and CDR2 FQNEAQ (reference sequence). The CDR3 here is CASSSPGTEIGYGYTF. In nucleotides, the CDR3 is TGTGCCAGCAGCTCCCCTGGGACAGAGATTGGGTATGGCTACACCTTC. The full variable domain, its missing parts supplied by reference TRBV7-9 and TRBJ1-2, is DTGVSQNPRHKITKRGQNVTFRCDPISEHNRLYWYRQTLGQGPEFLTYFQNEAQLEKSRLLSDRFSAERPKGSFSTLEIQRTEQGDSAMYLCASSSPGTEIGYGYTFGSGTRLTVV.

This chain connects TRBV14 to TRBJ2-1; D remains unclear. The germline V gene has CDR1 SGHDN and CDR2 FVKESK. This CDR3 comprises 16 residues. Between the trimmed V and J ends, which lost 0 bases and 1 base, there was a span of 10 bases. The DNA for the CDR3 is TGTGCCAGCAGCCAAGATTGGGGATTATCCTACAATGAGCAGTTCTTC. Residues: CASSQDWGLSYNEQFF.

This clonotype was seen a handful of times. DNA of the CDR3: TGTGCCAGCAGTTCTTCCGGGACAGGCTCCTATGGCTACACCTTC. Protein sequence: CASSSSGTGSYGYTF. The rearrangement joins TRBV6-6 to TRBJ1-2, with 8 bases that match TRBD1. V lost 4 bases to trimming and J lost 4 bases; unmatched junction nucleotides: 8. This CDR3 spans 15 amino acids. Looked up from germline, CDR1 is MNHNY and CDR2 is SVGAGI (reference sequence).

The chain has TRBV12-3 or TRBV12-4 and TRBJ1-4; no reliable D call. V shed 3 bases and J shed 3 bases, with 14 bases lying between them. The CDR3 covers 16 residues. CDR3 loop: CASSFILTAPNEKLFF. The CDR3 DNA is TGTGCCAGCAGTTTTATTTTAACAGCCCCTAATGAAAAACTGTTTTTT.

The chain links TRBV29-1 to TRBJ1-1; tentative D call: TRBD1 (6 bases). Looked up from germline, CDR1 is SQVTM and CDR2 is ANQGSEA. The CDR3 runs to 14 residues. Trimming cost V 4 bases and J 2 bases, with 14 bases left between them. The CDR3 loop reads CSVVPTGSNTEAFF. The DNA for the CDR3 is TGCAGCGTTGTTCCCACAGGGTCTAACACTGAAGCTTTCTTT.

This clonotype was seen a few times. The rearrangement links TRBV6-2 or TRBV6-3 to TRBJ2-1; D not certain. V dropped 0 bases and J dropped 7 bases, with 16 bases sitting between them. The CDR3 is 16 residues long. CDR1 is MNHEY, CDR2 SVGEGT, per germline. CDR3 sequence reads: CASSYSIVPNRNEQFF. Here the CDR3 DNA reads TGTGCCAGCAGTTACTCGATCGTCCCAAATCGGAATGAGCAGTTCTTC.

The J gene is TRBJ1-5, the V gene TRBV6-2 or TRBV6-3; 10 nucleotides match TRBD1. After removal of 2 bases from V and 3 bases from J, the junction contained 13 bases not matched to a gene. Germline-derived CDR1 and CDR2 are MNHEY and SVGEGT. This CDR3 is 19 amino acids long. This chain's CDR3 is CASSYLGPTGTGDNQPQHF. The CDR3 region has the DNA TGTGCCAGCAGTTACCTGGGGCCTACCGGGACAGGGGACAATCAGCCCCAGCATTTT.

This clonotype has a handful of counts. The chain links TRBV20-1 to TRBJ2-1; 11 nucleotides agree with TRBD1. Germline V gene lookup returns CDR1 DFQATT and CDR2 SNEGSKA (reference sequence). The CDR3 runs to 15 residues. After removal of 6 bases from V and 3 bases from J, the junction contained 7 bases not matched to a gene. Here the CDR3 DNA reads TGCAGTGCCCCAGGACAGGGGGCGCACTACAATGAGCAGTTCTTC. Its protein product is CSAPGQGAHYNEQFF.